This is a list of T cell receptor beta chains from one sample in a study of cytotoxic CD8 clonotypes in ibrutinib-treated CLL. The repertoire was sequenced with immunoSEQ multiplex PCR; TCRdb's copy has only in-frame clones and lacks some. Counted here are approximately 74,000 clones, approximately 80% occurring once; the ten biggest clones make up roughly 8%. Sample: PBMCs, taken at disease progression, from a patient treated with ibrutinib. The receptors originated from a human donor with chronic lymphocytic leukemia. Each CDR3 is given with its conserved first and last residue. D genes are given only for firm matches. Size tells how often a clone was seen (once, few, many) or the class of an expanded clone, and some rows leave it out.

CASRQRRVDEQFF TGTGCCAGCAGACAAAGGAGGGTTGATGAGCAGTTCTTC TRBJ2-1 - - TRBV16
CSVEPGRGGEKLFF TGCAGCGTTGAACCGGGCCGGGGGGGCGAAAAACTGTTTTTT TRBJ1-4 once - TRBV29-1
CASKRETAYEQYF TGCGCCAGCAAGCGGGAGACTGCGTACGAGCAGTACTTC TRBJ2-7 - TRBD2 TRBV5-1
CASSTWHTDTQYF TGTGCCAGCAGTACGTGGCACACAGATACGCAGTATTTT TRBJ2-3 - - TRBV6-5
CASSRPGQGYNEQFF TGTGCCAGCAGCCGCCCGGGACAGGGCTACAATGAGCAGTTCTTC TRBJ2-1 - TRBD1 TRBV13
CASSAGDNSGANVLTF TGCGCCAGCAGCGCAGGGGATAACTCTGGGGCCAACGTCCTGACTTTC TRBJ2-6 - - TRBV5-1
CASSDSTTGELFF TGTGCCAGCAGCGATTCCACGACCGGGGAGCTGTTTTTT TRBJ2-2 once - TRBV6-4
CASSEDRYYTDTQYF TGCGCCAGCAGTGAGGACAGATATTACACAGATACGCAGTATTTT TRBJ2-3 - - TRBV10-1
CASSPPSSGRYNEQFF TGTGCCAGCTCACCACCATCCAGCGGGAGATACAATGAGCAGTTCTTC TRBJ2-1 - TRBD2 TRBV18
CAISDTNQMGTDTQYF TGTGCCATCAGTGACACCAACCAGATGGGCACAGATACGCAGTATTTT TRBJ2-3 - - TRBV10-3
CASSVPGTGKRMSTEAFF TGTGCCAGCAGCGTACCCGGGACAGGGAAGCGGATGAGCACTGAAGCTTTCTTT TRBJ1-1 - TRBD1 TRBV7-9
CASSASGTGSFYEQYF TGTGCCAGCAGCGCCTCCGGGACAGGGAGCTTCTACGAGCAGTACTTC TRBJ2-7 - TRBD1 TRBV7-2
CASSDRTPNNYNEQFF TGTGCCAGCAGTGACAGGACCCCGAACAATTACAATGAGCAGTTCTTC TRBJ2-1 - - TRBV6-1
CASSWEAGIHEQYF TGTGCCAGCAGTTGGGAGGCAGGGATCCACGAGCAGTACTTC TRBJ2-7 - - TRBV6-5
CASSLNGRGEKLFF TGCGCCAGCAGCTTGAATGGGAGAGGGGAAAAACTGTTTTTT TRBJ1-4 - - TRBV5-1
CASSLETGATEQYF TGTGCCAGCAGCCTGGAAACAGGGGCTACCGAGCAGTACTTC TRBJ2-7 - TRBD1 TRBV7-9
CASSLNIGELFF TGTGCCAGCAGTTTGAATATCGGGGAGCTGTTTTTT TRBJ2-2 - - TRBV28
CASSLNRLGEASSYEQYF TGTGCCAGCAGCTTAAATCGGCTGGGGGAGGCCTCCTCCTACGAGCAGTACTTC TRBJ2-7 - - TRBV7-3
CASSNRGQGRITGELFF TGTGCCAGCAGTAATAGAGGACAGGGAAGGATCACCGGGGAGCTGTTTTTT TRBJ2-2 - TRBD1 TRBV28
CASSSLQNTGELFF TGTGCCAGCAGTTCCCTACAGAATACCGGGGAGCTGTTTTTT TRBJ2-2 - - TRBV6-4
CASSQGPGRSHKEGAEAFF TGCGCCAGCAGCCAAGGCCCGGGCAGGTCTCACAAAGAGGGGGCTGAAGCTTTCTTT TRBJ1-1 - - TRBV4-1
CASSPGGEYRYTF TGCGCCAGCAGCCCTGGAGGGGAGTATCGCTACACCTTC TRBJ1-2 few - TRBV4-1
CASSLFRREQYF TGTGCCAGCAGTTTATTTAGGCGCGAGCAGTACTTC TRBJ2-7 once - TRBV28
CASTDNPNTEAFF TGTGCCAGCACCGACAATCCGAACACTGAAGCTTTCTTT TRBJ1-1 few - TRBV6-5
CASSYSFTQYEQYF TGTGCCAGCAGTTACTCGTTTACTCAGTACGAGCAGTACTTC TRBJ2-7 - - TRBV6-5
CASSLYGQGYTEAFF TGTGCCAGCAGCTTATACGGACAGGGCTACACTGAAGCTTTCTTT TRBJ1-1 - TRBD1 TRBV13
CASSIGTDTQYF TGCGCCAGCAGCATCGGTACGGATACGCAGTATTTT TRBJ2-3 - - TRBV5-1
CASSLQGHTEAFF TGCGCCAGCAGCCTTCAGGGCCACACTGAAGCTTTCTTT TRBJ1-1 few - TRBV5-1
CAWSASPGLAGTGTQYF TGTGCCTGGAGTGCTTCACCGGGACTAGCGGGGACGGGGACCCAGTACTTC TRBJ2-5 - TRBD2 TRBV30
CASIERAGGLKEQFF TGTGCCAGCATAGAGAGAGCGGGAGGGTTGAAGGAGCAGTTCTTC TRBJ2-1 once TRBD2 TRBV9
CASSRQDDQPQHF TGTGCCAGCTCTAGACAGGATGATCAGCCCCAGCATTTT TRBJ1-5 - - TRBV6-4
CASSGGSSGANVLTF TGTGCCAGCAGTGGAGGAAGCTCTGGGGCCAACGTCCTGACTTTC TRBJ2-6 - - TRBV6-1
CASSLVAQQNTEAFF TGTGCCAGCAGCTTAGTGGCACAGCAGAACACTGAAGCTTTCTTT TRBJ1-1 few - TRBV7-8
CASSQEGGEQYF TGTGCCAGCAGCCAAGAAGGGGGCGAGCAGTACTTC TRBJ2-7 few - TRBV16
CSPAHDHGYTF TGCAGTCCAGCCCATGACCATGGCTACACCTTC TRBJ1-2 few - TRBV20-1
CASSVGSEANEKLFF TGTGCCAGCAGCGTAGGTTCAGAAGCGAATGAAAAACTGTTTTTT TRBJ1-4 - - TRBV9
CASSEPGQNYNEQFF TGCGCCAGCAGTGAGCCGGGACAGAATTACAATGAGCAGTTCTTC TRBJ2-1 - TRBD1 TRBV10-2
CASSYSYNGGDYGYTF TGTGCCAGCAGTTACTCGTACAACGGGGGAGACTATGGCTACACCTTC TRBJ1-2 few - TRBV6-5
CASSHNIEGTEAFF TGTGCCAGCAGCCACAACATTGAGGGCACTGAAGCTTTCTTT TRBJ1-1 - - TRBV4-2
CASSHGPDEQFF TGTGCCAGCAGCCACGGGCCGGATGAGCAGTTCTTC TRBJ2-1 - - TRBV4-2
CASSPLRDSGNTIYF TGTGCCAGCTCACCATTACGGGACTCTGGAAACACCATATATTTT TRBJ1-3 - - TRBV18
CANSLRRANEKLFF TGTGCCAACAGCTTGAGGAGGGCTAATGAAAAACTGTTTTTT TRBJ1-4 - - TRBV5-8
CASSLGVVNTEAFF TGTGCCAGCAGCTTAGGAGTGGTGAACACTGAAGCTTTCTTT TRBJ1-1 - - TRBV7-9
CASSYTEGTPQHF TGTGCCAGCAGTTACACGGAGGGAACGCCCCAGCATTTT TRBJ1-5 - - TRBV6-5
CASSQPQGDNEQFF TGTGCCAGCAGCCAACCGCAGGGGGACAATGAGCAGTTCTTC TRBJ2-1 many TRBD1 TRBV4-2
CASSLKRREIGETQYF TGTGCCAGCAGCTTGAAAAGGCGGGAGATAGGGGAGACCCAGTACTTC TRBJ2-5 - TRBD2 TRBV5-6
CASRPTGGFYEQYF TGTGCCAGCAGACCGACAGGGGGCTTTTACGAGCAGTACTTC TRBJ2-7 - TRBD1 TRBV6-5
CASSLVFTGGRSGANVLTF TGCGCCAGCAGCTTGGTATTTACAGGGGGAAGGTCTGGGGCCAACGTCCTGACTTTC TRBJ2-6 - TRBD1 TRBV5-1
CASSATAYTEAFF TGTGCCAGCTCAGCGACAGCGTACACTGAAGCTTTCTTT TRBJ1-1 - - TRBV18
CASSNNYNEQFF TGTGCCAGCAGCAATAACTACAATGAGCAGTTCTTC TRBJ2-1 - - TRBV7-7
CAWSASTGLMNTEAFF TGTGCCTGGAGTGCATCTACAGGGCTCATGAACACTGAAGCTTTCTTT TRBJ1-1 - - TRBV30
CASSPKTGGFTEAFF TGTGCCAGCAGTCCCAAGACAGGGGGCTTCACTGAAGCTTTCTTT TRBJ1-1 - TRBD1 TRBV6-1